A single T cell receptor beta chain is shown here with its context. Its antigen remains unknown. TCRdb re-called the RT-PCR reads through MiXCR, storing one row per CDR3 protein. The sample includes over 750,000 distinct CDR3 sequences, about 20% of them seen just once. CDR1 GTSNPN and CDR2 SVGIG come from the germline V gene (reference sequence). V dropped 2 bases and J dropped 12 bases, with 14 bases sitting between them. The length of the CDR3 is 12 residues. This specimen belongs to a study of response to subunit inactivated influenza vaccine. Study findings and constraints: Seasonal influenza vaccination, on each occasion, was suggested by the authors to recruit few new T cells.

The origin of this receptor is a man aged 45 to 65 who received an inactivated influenza vaccine. This chain connects TRBV30 to TRBJ2-1, with D hard to call. The sample here was PBMCs from blood, taken approximately 5 days after vaccination. The CDR3 DNA sequence: TGTGCCTGGAGTTCGGTACTGCGGACGCAGTTCTTC. Translated, it gives CAWSSVLRTQFF.